The TCR beta chain under discussion was sequenced for a study of Ad26.COV2.S vaccination and SARS-CoV-2 variants. Background on the study: The Ad26.COV2.S arm of the COV1001 trial was where the donor was placed.

The CDR3 runs to 15 residues. The ends lost 4 bases at V and 6 bases at J; junction bases unmatched: 5. Per germline, CDR1 SGHRS and CDR2 YFSETQ. General study results and limits: Total responses of T cells may have been underestimated by the analyses of TCR breadth and depth. Reports say spike-specific CD8+ and CD4+ T cell responses covered substantial breadth after vaccination.

Treatment described: 15 to 20 received Ad26.COV2.S at low or high dose, single or two shots; 5 received placebo; per-sample allocation not given. Day 63 following the first vaccine or placebo injection was when the samples were taken. This table comes from immunoSEQ multiplex PCR, and its TCRdb copy is limited to in-frame clones, with some not included. The profile shows about 320,000 clones, 86% of them singletons. About this clone: Its cognate antigen is unknown.

This rearrangement joins TRBV5-1 to TRBJ2-2; TRBD1 matches at 11 bases. Material: peripheral blood, obtained in a trial of Ad26.COV2.S vaccine versus placebo. The TCR originated in a person between 18 and 65 years old who received the Ad26.COV2.S COVID-19 vaccine or a placebo. The CDR3 loop is CASSRPGQGAGELFF. The CDR3 nucleotides are TGCGCCAGCAGCCGACCGGGACAGGGGGCCGGGGAGCTGTTTTTT.